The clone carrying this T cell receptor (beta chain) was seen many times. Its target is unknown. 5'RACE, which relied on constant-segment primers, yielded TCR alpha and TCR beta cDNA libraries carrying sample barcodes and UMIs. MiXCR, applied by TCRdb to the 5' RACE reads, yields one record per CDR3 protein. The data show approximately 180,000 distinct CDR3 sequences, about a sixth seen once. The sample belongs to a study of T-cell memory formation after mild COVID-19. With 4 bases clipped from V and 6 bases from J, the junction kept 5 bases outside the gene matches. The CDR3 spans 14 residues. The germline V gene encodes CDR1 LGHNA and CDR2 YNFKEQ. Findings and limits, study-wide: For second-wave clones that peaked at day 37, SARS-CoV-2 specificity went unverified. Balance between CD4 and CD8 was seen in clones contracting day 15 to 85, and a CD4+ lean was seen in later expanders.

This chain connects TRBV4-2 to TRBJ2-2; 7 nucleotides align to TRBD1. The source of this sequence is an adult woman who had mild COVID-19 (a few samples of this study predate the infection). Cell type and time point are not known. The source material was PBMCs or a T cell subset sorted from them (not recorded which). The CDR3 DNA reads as TGTGCCAGCAGCCGCGAAGGGGGCCCCGGGGAGCTGTTTTTT. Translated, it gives CASSREGGPGELFF.